The clone carrying this T cell receptor beta chain was counted many times. Its target is unknown. Researchers tagged individual cDNA molecules with unique molecular identifiers. TCRdb redid the calling of the 5' RACE reads with MiXCR, one entry per CDR3 protein. Seen here are 50,000 or so distinct CDR3 sequences, 12% observed once, and the top ten hold around 9.1%. Trimming left V 7 bases short and J 6 bases short, with 22 bases between. This CDR3 contains 15 residues. Germline loops: CDR1 LGHDT, CDR2 YNNKEL (reference sequence). This record comes from a study of early T cells in non-severe SARS-CoV-2 infection. For the study at large: Bulk RNA isolated from unsorted whole blood underwent sequencing; chains were not paired. Study-level results: Reliance on VDJdb matching favored anti-spike CD8 responses; private and CD4 specificities were missed.

Sequences were obtained from whole blood. The V call is TRBV3-1, the J call TRBJ2-7, with D perhaps matching TRBD2 (5 bases). This sequence was found in an adult who was a healthcare worker with PCR-confirmed SARS-CoV-2 infection or an uninfected control (not recorded which). In DNA form, the CDR3 reads TGTGCCAGCACCCACAACGACCGGACTCGGGGCGAGCAGTACTTC. Translation gives CASTHNDRTRGEQYF.